The 25 T cell receptor beta chains listed next were all sequenced from one sample in a study of CD8+CD57+ T cells in acquired aplastic anemia. The study profiled TCR beta VDJ and CDR3 using genomic DNA as template. TCRdb analysed the reads with MiXCR anew, one entry per CDR3 protein. The sample lists 180,000 or so distinct CDR3 sequences, around half occurring once. By flow cytometry, patients selected for sequencing had shown an expansion of CD8+CD57+ cells. Sequenced: sorted CD4+, CD8+, or CD8+CD57+ T cells (not recorded which) from PBMCs. The source of these receptors is a human donor with aplastic anemia.

Remarks on this clonotype: One junction end does not reproduce the germline sequence, and a read error may be involved. The chain couples TRBV10-3 to TRBJ2-7, with no clear D. The CDR3 contains 12 residues. Germline loops: CDR1 ENHRY, CDR2 SYGVKD. The CDR3 region has the DNA TGTGCCGCTGGTAAAGGCTCCCACGAGCAGTACTTC. Translating it yields CAAGKGSHEQYF.

V gene TRBV18 combines with J gene TRBJ1-1; D possibly corresponds to TRBD1 (6 bases). Germline CDR1 reads KGHSH; CDR2 reads LQKENI. The V end was cut by 0 bases, the J end by 4 bases, with 15 bases between. The CDR3 is 16 amino acids. In DNA form, the CDR3 reads TGTGCCAGCTCACCACCCGACAGGCGCTGGGGCACTGAAGCTTTCTTT. The encoded protein is CASSPPDRRWGTEAFF.

CDR3 coding DNA: TGTGCCATCAGTGAGGCTACCGACAGGGGTTGGAATCAGCCCCAGCATTTT. Protein: CAISEATDRGWNQPQHF. The chain recombines TRBV10-3 with TRBJ1-5; 8 bases line up with TRBD1. After removal of 2 bases from V and 4 bases from J, the junction contained 10 bases not matched to a gene. This CDR3 contains 17 residues. Per germline, CDR1 ENHRY and CDR2 SYGVKD.

J is TRBJ2-7 and V is TRBV20-1; 11 bases are shared with TRBD1. After removal of 6 bases from V and 7 bases from J, the junction contained 5 bases not matched to a gene. This CDR3 has 12 residues. Germline CDR1 and CDR2: DFQATT and SNEGSKA (reference sequence). CDR3 nucleotides: TGCAGTGCGAGGACAGGGGGCTTAGAGCAGTACTTC. As protein: CSARTGGLEQYF.

This chain links TRBV24-1 with TRBJ2-3; the D is unclear. Germline CDR1 and CDR2: KGHDR and SFDVKD. The CDR3 is made up of 13 amino acids. Between the trimmed V and J ends, which lost 5 bases and 0 bases, there was a span of 5 bases. The CDR3 sequence: CATSVESTDTQYF. The CDR3 DNA reads as TGTGCCACCAGTGTTGAGAGCACAGATACGCAGTATTTT.

This clonotype was seen ten or more times. The chain recombines TRBV7-9 with TRBJ1-1; D not certain. Trimming took 0 bases from V and 1 from J, leaving 9 bases between them. The CDR3 runs to 15 residues. Per the germline V gene, CDR1 is SEHNR and CDR2 is FQNEAQ (reference sequence). The CDR3 is CASSLAVRWNTEAFF. The DNA of the CDR3 is TGTGCCAGCAGCTTAGCGGTGCGGTGGAACACTGAAGCTTTCTTT.

This clonotype has at least ten counts. This chain joins TRBV13 and TRBJ2-5; D remains ambiguous. Germline V CDR1 and CDR2: PRHDT, FYEKMQ (reference sequence). The length of the CDR3 is 13 residues. Trimming pared 3 bases from V and 1 base from J, leaving 6 bases between. The CDR3 coding sequence is TGTGCCAGCAGCTTCCTCATCCAAGAGACCCAGTACTTC. This sequence encodes CASSFLIQETQYF.

The chain uses TRBV24-1 and TRBJ2-1, with D unclear. The V gene's germline CDR1 is KGHDR and CDR2 SFDVKD. The CDR3 loop spans 14 amino acids. The germline V and J ends were trimmed by 0 bases and 5 bases, with 7 bases remaining between them. Here the CDR3 reads CATSDLLEDNEQFF. The DNA of the CDR3 is TGTGCCACCAGTGATTTGTTAGAGGACAATGAGCAGTTCTTC.

This clonotype was seen repeatedly, ten times or more. This rearrangement joins TRBV9 to TRBJ2-2, with D possibly being TRBD1 or TRBD2 (5 bases each). The CDR3 totals 17 residues. Trimming took off 3 bases at V and 0 bases at J, with 15 bases between the two ends. CDR1 is SGDLS, CDR2 YYNGEE, per germline. This CDR3 is CASSARGRGSNTGELFF. CDR3 sequence (DNA): TGTGCCAGCAGCGCCCGGGGTAGGGGTTCGAACACCGGGGAGCTGTTTTTT.

This clonotype has at least ten counts. CDR3 amino acids: CASSGGGELFF. In nucleotides, the CDR3 is TGCGCCAGCAGTGGCGGGGGTGAACTGTTTTTT. The V gene is TRBV10-2, the J gene TRBJ1-4; D is possibly TRBD1 (5 bases). CDR3 length: 11 amino acids. With 4 bases removed from V and 12 bases from J, the gap between germline ends came to 9 bases. CDR1 and CDR2 (germline): WSHSY, SAAADI.

This clonotype was picked up many times. This sequence joins TRBV24-1 and TRBJ2-7; 8 bases fit TRBD1. Germline CDR1 and CDR2: KGHDR and SFDVKD. The CDR3 runs to 16 residues. V lost 4 bases, J lost 5 bases, and 12 bases stayed unmatched. DNA for the CDR3: TGTGCCACCAGTGACCGGACAGGGAATGTTTTGGACGAGCAGTACTTC. Translated, it gives CATSDRTGNVLDEQYF.

At least ten counts were recorded for this clonotype. The chain uses TRBV6-6 and TRBJ2-1, with D possibly matching TRBD1 (5 bases). Germline CDR1 and CDR2: MNHNY and SVGAGI (reference sequence). There are 12 residues in the CDR3. The ends were cut back, 2 bases at V and 15 bases at J, with 14 bases in the middle. The DNA for the CDR3 is TGTGCCAGCAGTTACCCCGACAGCCCGCGGTTCTTC. This sequence encodes CASSYPDSPRFF.

This sequence joins TRBV9 and TRBJ2-1; D is uncertain. Germline V gene data show CDR1 as SGDLS and CDR2 as YYNGEE. This CDR3 region has 12 residues. V shed 5 bases and J shed 7 bases, with 10 bases lying between them. CDR3 loop: CASRGNGNEQFF. The CDR3, as DNA: TGTGCCAGCAGAGGTAATGGGAATGAGCAGTTCTTC.

This clonotype was seen repeatedly, ten times or more. J is TRBJ2-1 and V is TRBV11-2; D tentatively reads TRBD1 or TRBD2 (5 bases each). In germline, CDR1 is SGHAT, CDR2 FQNNGV. Trimming left V 7 bases short and J 6 bases short, with 19 bases between. This CDR3 region has 15 residues. CDR3 coding DNA: TGTGCCAGCACCCTAGGGACCGGATATTTCAATGAGCAGTTCTTC. The encoded protein is CASTLGTGYFNEQFF.

There are many counts of this clonotype. The rearrangement links TRBV29-1 to TRBJ2-1, with a weak D call TRBD2 (6 bases). CDR3 length equals 12 residues. The germline CDR1 and CDR2 sequences are SQVTM and ANQGSEA. Deletions cut 6 bases from V and 7 bases from J, with 13 bases between. For the CDR3, the DNA is TGCAGCGTAGACGCCCGGGGGAATGAGCAGTTCTTC. The encoded protein is CSVDARGNEQFF.

The chain recombines TRBV4-1 with TRBJ2-7; 16 bases are shared with TRBD2. This CDR3 comprises 17 residues. Germline-derived CDR1 and CDR2 are MGHRA and YSYEKL. V lost 1 base and J lost 7; bases outside the gene matches: 7. The CDR3 region has the DNA TGCGCCAGCAGCCAAGGGGGACTAGCGGGGGGGCCTAGGGAGCAGTACTTC. It is translated as CASSQGGLAGGPREQYF.

V and J are TRBV2 and TRBJ1-5; D may be TRBD1 (5 bases). Trimming took off 1 base at V and 7 bases at J, with 8 bases between the two ends. CDR1 and CDR2 (germline): SNHLY, FYNNEI. CDR3 length: 13 residues. The CDR3 loop reads CASSEEGVQPQHF. The CDR3 nucleotides read TGTGCCAGCAGTGAAGAAGGGGTCCAGCCCCAGCATTTT.

The chain links TRBV11-2 to TRBJ2-1; a possible D gene is TRBD1 (6 bases). Trimming pared 6 bases from V and 4 bases from J, leaving 16 bases between. This CDR3 spans 15 amino acids. From germline, CDR1 is SGHAT and CDR2 FQNNGV. The CDR3 DNA reads TGTGCCAGCAGGCAGGCCGGGACACCTTACAATGAGCAGTTCTTC. As protein: CASRQAGTPYNEQFF.

The J gene is TRBJ1-2, the V gene TRBV7-9; D remains unclear. CDR1 SEHNR and CDR2 FQNEAQ come from the germline V gene (reference sequence). V lost 5 bases and J lost 5, with 12 bases in between. CDR3 length: 13 amino acids. CDR3 region: CASSPRAEYGYTF. The DNA of the CDR3 is TGTGCCAGCAGCCCACGGGCCGAATATGGCTACACCTTC.

The chain has TRBV5-1 and TRBJ1-6; D not resolved. The CDR3 runs 13 residues. The V and J ends lost 3 bases and 7 bases respectively, with 8 bases between them. Germline V lookup: CDR1 SGHRS, CDR2 YFSETQ. The CDR3 bases are TGCGCCAGCAGCTATTCAGAGAATTCACCCCTCCACTTT. It codes for CASSYSENSPLHF.

This chain connects TRBV7-2 to TRBJ2-1; no clear D. The CDR3 consists of 12 residues. CDR1 and CDR2 (germline): SGHTA, FQGNSA. V lost 3 bases and J 7 bases, leaving 7 bases between the germline ends. CDR3 residues: CASSFGINEQFF. CDR3 sequence (DNA): TGTGCCAGCAGCTTCGGAATAAATGAGCAGTTCTTC. The whole variable domain, filled in from reference TRBV7-2 and TRBJ2-1, reads GAGVSQSPSNKVTEKGKDVELRCDPISGHTALYWYRQSLGQGLEFLIYFQGNSAPDKSGLPSDRFSAERTGGSVSTLTIQRTQQEDSAVYLCASSFGINEQFFGPGTRLTVL.

Many counts were recorded for this clonotype. The V and J genes are TRBV5-1 and TRBJ2-3; D perhaps matches TRBD1 (6 bases). The CDR3 has 15 residues. The ends were cut back, 4 bases at V and 1 base at J, with 13 bases in the middle. Germline V gene sequence: CDR1 SGHRS, CDR2 YFSETQ. The CDR3 DNA sequence: TGCGCCAGCAGCGGGGGCACCCCTCGCACAGATACGCAGTATTTT. Translated: CASSGGTPRTDTQYF.

This clonotype was recorded a few times. The chain combines TRBV27 with TRBJ1-2, with a tentative D call TRBD1 (6 bases). The CDR3 runs to 17 residues. The ends were cut back, 2 bases at V and 4 bases at J, with 20 bases in the middle. Germline values: CDR1 MNHEY, CDR2 SMNVEV (reference sequence). For the CDR3, the DNA is TGTGCCAGCAGTTTAAAGGGGGGGGGCGGTCGTAGCTATGGCTACACCTTC. It translates to CASSLKGGGGRSYGYTF.

This rearrangement joins TRBV10-1 to TRBJ2-1; the D is unclear. The CDR3 spans 15 residues. V gave up 5 bases and J gave up 1 base, with 12 bases separating them. Per the germline V gene, CDR1 is WNHNN and CDR2 is SYGVQD (reference sequence). The CDR3 DNA follows: TGCGCCAGCAGTCCGGTGGGGTCTTCCTACAATGAGCAGTTCTTC. It yields the protein CASSPVGSSYNEQFF.

This clonotype showed up many times. The V and J genes are TRBV25-1 and TRBJ2-4; 8 bases align to TRBD2. J lost 9 bases, V lost 7 bases, and 11 bases had no gene match. CDR1 and CDR2 (germline): MGHDK, SYGVNS. The CDR3 has 14 amino acids. The CDR3 DNA reads TGTGCCAGCAATCCGGGGGGGGTTTTAGGCATTCAGTACTTC. Residues: CASNPGGVLGIQYF.